One sample yielded the 28 T cell receptor beta chains listed below, sequenced in a study of T-cell memory formation after mild COVID-19 (dated by TCRdb to the early 2020s). Library prep was done by 5' RACE. The sequencer was an Illumina NovaSeq 6000. TCRdb handled the public reads itself, with Q25 trimming in fastp and clone calling in MiXCR, and kept productive beta chains. Records with the same CDR3 protein are collapsed into one entry carrying the most frequent genes and DNA. This sample comprises roughly 110,000 distinct CDR3 sequences, about 15% of them detected only once. Jointly, the top ten make up around 43% of the sample. The sequenced sample consisted of PBMCs or a T cell subset sorted from them (not recorded which). All receptors come from a man aged 18 to 30 who had mild COVID-19 (a few samples of this study predate the infection). The sample titles of this study are shuffled in the database, so cell type and time point are left out; the donor was told from shared clones.

This clonotype was detected only a few times. The V call is TRBV6-5, the J call TRBJ2-7, with D tentatively TRBD2 (6 bases). V was cut by 0 bases and J by 2 bases, with 11 bases left in between. The CDR3 spans 15 residues. Per the germline V gene, CDR1 is MNHEY and CDR2 is SVGAGI. The CDR3 nucleotides read TGTGCCAGCAGTTACTCGGGGGGTGTCGCCTACGAGCAGTACTTC. Translated: CASSYSGGVAYEQYF.

This sequence joins TRBV5-6 and TRBJ1-2; the D gene is possibly TRBD1 (5 bases). V was trimmed by 0 bases and J by 6 bases, leaving 9 bases between them. The CDR3 contains 13 residues. Germline V gene data show CDR1 as SGHDT and CDR2 as YYEEEE. The CDR3 loop is CASSLGTPHGYTF. The CDR3 DNA reads TGTGCCAGCAGCTTGGGGACACCCCATGGCTACACCTTC.

This clonotype appeared many times. The chain uses TRBV9 and TRBJ2-3; either TRBD1 or TRBD2 may supply D (5 bases each). Germline V gives CDR1 SGDLS, CDR2 YYNGEE. V gave up 2 bases and J gave up 5 bases, with 12 bases separating them. The CDR3 runs to 14 residues. CDR3 sequence: CASSVRKRGDTQYF. DNA of the CDR3: TGTGCCAGCAGCGTTCGAAAGAGGGGAGATACGCAGTATTTT.

This clonotype has more than one count but fewer than ten. This chain joins TRBV14 and TRBJ2-7; 8 bases map to TRBD1. The CDR3 is 14 amino acids. The V gene's germline CDR1 is SGHDN and CDR2 FVKESK. V was pared by 4 bases and J by 3 bases, with 5 bases of the junction left unmatched. The CDR3 loop is CASSRGQGGYEQYF. In DNA form, the CDR3 reads TGTGCCAGCAGCCGTGGACAGGGCGGCTACGAGCAGTACTTC. Full variable domain (outside the CDR3, taken from reference TRBV14 and TRBJ2-7): EAGVTQFPSHSVIEKGQTVTLRCDPISGHDNLYWYRRVMGKEIKFLLHFVKESKQDESGMPNNRFLAERTGGTYSTLKVQPAELEDSGVYFCASSRGQGGYEQYFGPGTRLTVT.

The chain links TRBV12-3 or TRBV12-4 to TRBJ2-1; D is ambiguous. The CDR3 consists of 11 residues. The ends were cut back, 8 bases at V and 11 bases at J, with 13 bases in the middle. In DNA, the CDR3 is TGTGCCAGCGCTTATGGAGTGCAGCAGTTCTTC. As protein: CASAYGVQQFF.

This clonotype was observed a handful of times. V is TRBV9 and J is TRBJ2-3; D is possibly TRBD2 (6 bases). Trimming removed 4 bases from V and 4 bases from J, with 13 bases in between. Germline CDR1 and CDR2: SGDLS and YYNGEE. This CDR3 is 14 amino acids long. The CDR3 loop reads CASSPGGPPDTQYF. The CDR3 DNA sequence: TGTGCCAGCAGCCCCGGGGGACCCCCAGATACGCAGTATTTT.

V usage is TRBV28 and J usage is TRBJ1-3, with D unresolved. The germline V gene has CDR1 MDHEN and CDR2 SYDVKM. V was pared by 5 bases and J by 1 base, with 12 bases between. This CDR3 comprises 15 residues. The chain's CDR3 is CASSPRFRSGNTIYF. CDR3 sequence (DNA): TGTGCCAGCAGTCCTCGCTTTCGATCTGGAAACACCATATATTTT.

V usage is TRBV29-1 and J usage is TRBJ2-3, with TRBD2 as a possible D gene (6 bases). Trimming took off 3 bases at V and 3 bases at J, with 7 bases between the two ends. Germline assignment: CDR1 SQVTM and CDR2 ANQGSEA. This CDR3 region has 12 residues. The CDR3, as DNA: TGCAGCGTTGAGGAGGGGACAGATACGCAGTATTTT. This translates into CSVEEGTDTQYF.

This clonotype occurred a few times. V gene TRBV5-1 combines with J gene TRBJ2-1, with TRBD2 matching over 8 bases. This CDR3 comprises 16 residues. The J segment lost 2 bases and the V segment lost 1 base, leaving 5 bases of the junction unmatched. The germline CDR1 and CDR2 sequences are SGHRS and YFSETQ. The CDR3 coding sequence is TGCGCCAGCAGCTTGCGTATTAGCGGGGCCTACAATGAGCAGTTCTTC. Translating it yields CASSLRISGAYNEQFF.

Only a few counts were recorded for this clonotype. J is TRBJ2-1 and V is TRBV28; the D gene could be TRBD1 or TRBD2 (6 bases each). Germline CDR1 MDHEN, CDR2 SYDVKM. The CDR3 sequence is 14 residues long. V was trimmed by 7 bases and J by 7 bases, leaving 17 bases between them. Here the CDR3 reads CASKDRLGGNEQFF. The CDR3 nucleotides are TGTGCCAGCAAAGACAGACTAGGGGGGAATGAGCAGTTCTTC. The variable domain in full, completed from reference TRBV28 and TRBJ2-1, reads DVKVTQSSRYLVKRTGEKVFLECVQDMDHENMFWYRQDPGLGLRLIYFSYDVKMKEKGDIPEGYSVSREKKERFSLILESASTNQTSMYLCASKDRLGGNEQFFGPGTRLTVL.

The chain has TRBV6-5 and TRBJ1-2; 7 bases map to TRBD1. The CDR3 extends over 14 amino acids. Germline-derived CDR1 and CDR2 are MNHEY and SVGAGI. Trimming took 1 base from V and 5 from J; bases not matched to a gene: 4. CDR3 loop: CASSYLEGAYGYTF. CDR3 bases: TGTGCCAGCAGTTACTTGGAGGGGGCGTATGGCTACACCTTC.

The chain has TRBV6-2 or TRBV6-3 and TRBJ1-2; D remains unclear. The CDR3 length is 13 residues. The germline CDR1 and CDR2 sequences are MNHEY and SVGEGT. Trimming took 4 bases from V and 9 from J, leaving 15 bases between them. Here the CDR3 reads CASSFQSTQSYTF. The CDR3 nucleotides are TGTGCCAGCAGTTTTCAAAGCACCCAGAGCTACACCTTC.

A few counts support this clonotype. The chain has TRBV29-1 and TRBJ2-7; possibly TRBD1 or TRBD2 for D (5 bases each). CDR3 length: 13 residues. CDR1 and CDR2 (germline): SQVTM, ANQGSEA. The V end lost 1 base, the J end lost 2 bases, and 9 bases lay between the germline ends. In DNA form, the CDR3 reads TGCAGCGTTGAAGGAGGGGTTCCCTACGAGCAGTACTTC. Translated, it gives CSVEGGVPYEQYF.

The V gene is TRBV11-2, the J gene TRBJ2-7, with 8 bases matching TRBD1. V dropped 3 bases and J dropped 5; count of bases not matched to a gene: 6. Germline V gives CDR1 SGHAT, CDR2 FQNNGV. This CDR3 has 14 amino acids. DNA of the CDR3: TGTGCCAGCAGCTTTGGCCAGGGGGCGGACGAGCAGTACTTC. The encoded protein is CASSFGQGADEQYF.

This clonotype was counted a few times. The chain joins TRBV7-2 to TRBJ2-5, with 12 positions matching TRBD2. V was pared by 5 bases and J by 1 base, with 11 bases of the junction left unmatched. Germline V gene lookup returns CDR1 SGHTA and CDR2 FQGNSA. The CDR3 runs 18 residues. Here the CDR3 DNA reads TGTGCCAGCAGCCAATCCTACTCTAGCGGGGGGGGCCAAGAGACCCAGTACTTC. Its translation: CASSQSYSSGGGQETQYF.

The rearrangement joins TRBV6-2 or TRBV6-3 to TRBJ1-1; D call uncertain. This CDR3 comprises 12 residues. V was pared by 1 base and J by 8 bases, with 8 bases between. Looked up from germline, CDR1 is MNHEY and CDR2 is SVGEGT. CDR3 amino acids: CASSYYLLEAFF. Here the CDR3 DNA reads TGTGCCAGCAGTTACTACCTTCTAGAAGCTTTCTTT.

This rearrangement joins TRBV4-2 to TRBJ2-7; D gene unclear. Trimming shortened V by 1 base and J by 7 bases, and 5 bases separated the two germline ends. The germline CDR1 and CDR2 sequences are LGHNA and YNFKEQ. The CDR3 spans 11 residues. CDR3 in DNA: TGTGCCAGCAGCCAAGGACGGGAGCAGTACTTC. This sequence encodes CASSQGREQYF.

This clonotype was detected a few times. The chain has TRBV5-6 and TRBJ2-7; tentatively, D is TRBD1 or TRBD2 (6 bases each). Between the trimmed V and J ends, which lost 4 bases and 5 bases, there was a span of 25 bases. Germline lookup yields CDR1 SGHDT and CDR2 YYEEEE. The CDR3 length is 17 residues. CDR3 sequence reads: CASSDSRLGGALHEQYF. The CDR3 region has the DNA TGTGCCAGCAGCGACTCTCGGTTGGGGGGCGCCTTACACGAGCAGTACTTC.

The rearrangement links TRBV20-1 to TRBJ2-5, with TRBD1 matching over 9 bases. This CDR3 has 14 residues. Germline V gene data show CDR1 as DFQATT and CDR2 as SNEGSKA (reference sequence). V gave up 1 base and J gave up 4 bases; unmatched junction bases: 4. CDR3 sequence: CSARGGQGLETQYF. The CDR3 region has the DNA TGCAGTGCTAGAGGGGGACAGGGACTAGAGACCCAGTACTTC.

V is TRBV12-3 or TRBV12-4 and J is TRBJ2-1; either TRBD1 or TRBD2 may fit D (5 bases each). Between the trimmed V and J ends, which lost 4 bases and 7 bases, there was a span of 11 bases. The CDR3 length is 13 residues. The CDR3: CASSSGPGNEQFF. CDR3 coding DNA: TGTGCCAGCAGTTCGGGGCCTGGAAATGAGCAGTTCTTC.

V is TRBV5-4 and J is TRBJ2-1; 7 positions agree with TRBD2. Unmatched junction bases numbered 9, after V lost 4 bases and J lost 5 bases. In germline, CDR1 is SGHNT, CDR2 YYREEE (reference sequence). This CDR3 is built from 15 residues. The CDR3 here is CASSPSAGSNNEQFF. As DNA, the CDR3 is TGTGCCAGCAGCCCCTCAGCGGGGTCCAACAATGAGCAGTTCTTC.

This clonotype was detected ten times or more. This chain links TRBV7-8 with TRBJ2-1; TRBD1 aligns across 9 bases. Per the germline V gene, CDR1 is SGHVS and CDR2 is FQNEAQ. V trimming: 4 bases; J trimming: 6 bases; junction bases outside the gene matches: 13. The CDR3 contains 17 residues. The CDR3 bases are TGTGCCAGCAGCTGGTTCGTATTGGTGGACAGGGGCAATGAGCAGTTCTTC. Translation gives CASSWFVLVDRGNEQFF.

The chain combines TRBV29-1 with TRBJ2-1, with D possibly being TRBD1 or TRBD2 (5 bases each). The CDR3 totals 13 residues. The V end lost 4 bases, the J end lost 6 bases, and 13 bases lay between the germline ends. Germline loops: CDR1 SQVTM, CDR2 ANQGSEA. The CDR3, as DNA: TGCAGCGTTGGCCCGGCGAGGGGCAATGAGCAGTTCTTC. This translates into CSVGPARGNEQFF.

The genes are TRBV6-2 or TRBV6-3 and TRBJ2-7; 8 bases map to TRBD2. The germline CDR1 and CDR2 sequences are MNHEY and SVGEGT. Trimming at V came to 5 bases and at J to 4 bases, leaving 7 bases not matched to a gene. This CDR3 has 14 amino acids. The CDR3 region is CASSGSRGAYEQYV. In DNA, the CDR3 is TGTGCCAGCAGTGGTTCGCGGGGGGCATACGAGCAGTACGTC.

This rearrangement joins TRBV4-3 to TRBJ2-7; D may be TRBD2 (6 bases). Germline V lookup: CDR1 LGHNA, CDR2 YSLEER. V was trimmed by 0 bases and J by 0 bases, leaving 15 bases between them. The CDR3 spans 17 residues. CDR3 DNA sequence: TGCGCCAGCAGCCAAGATCGGGGGTTGCGACACTCCTACGAGCAGTACGTC. Translation gives CASSQDRGLRHSYEQYV.

The rearrangement joins TRBV4-1 to TRBJ2-2, with D maybe TRBD2 (6 bases). Germline-derived CDR1 and CDR2 are MGHRA and YSYEKL. CDR3 length: 15 amino acids. The ends were cut back, 4 bases at V and 3 bases at J, with 12 bases in the middle. DNA for the CDR3: TGCGCCAGCAGCCCCCAGGAGGGTCACACCGGGGAGCTGTTTTTT. This codes for CASSPQEGHTGELFF.

This clonotype was seen at least ten times. The chain uses TRBV29-1 and TRBJ2-1; D possibly corresponds to TRBD2 (6 bases). Germline CDR1 SQVTM, CDR2 ANQGSEA. The V end was cut by 8 bases, the J end by 2 bases, with 10 bases between. The CDR3 sequence is 12 residues long. CDR3: CSSGLTYNEQFF. CDR3 DNA sequence: TGCAGCTCCGGACTAACCTACAATGAGCAGTTCTTC.

This clonotype was detected ten times or more. The chain is built from TRBV5-1 and TRBJ2-5; no clear D gene. Trimming left V 0 bases short and J 5 bases short, with 5 bases between. CDR3 length: 12 amino acids. The germline V gene has CDR1 SGHRS and CDR2 YFSETQ. CDR3 sequence reads: CASSLDGETQYF. The DNA for the CDR3 is TGCGCCAGCAGCTTGGACGGGGAGACCCAGTACTTC.